This is a list of T cell receptor beta chains from one sample in a study of T-cell memory formation after mild COVID-19. TCRdb ran MiXCR on the 5' RACE reads and lists one entry per CDR3 protein. Among 380,000 or so distinct CDR3 sequences listed, 13% to 15% were seen once. Sequencing input: PBMCs or a T cell subset sorted from them (not recorded which). Receptors originate from a man aged 18 to 35 who had mild COVID-19 (a few samples of this study predate the infection). Cell type and time point are not known. Both conserved end residues are trimmed from each CDR3. The order of the fields is CDR3 protein, D gene, V gene, J gene. D genes are given only for firm matches.

CDR3 protein: ASSLAQGPEAF
D gene: .
V gene: TRBV5-1
J gene: TRBJ1-1

CDR3 protein: ASSFGHRNEKLF
D gene: .
V gene: TRBV7-9
J gene: TRBJ1-4

CDR3 protein: ASSLQDSENIQY
D gene: .
V gene: TRBV19
J gene: TRBJ2-4

CDR3 protein: ASSLKRGGEDTQY
D gene: TRBD2
V gene: TRBV5-1
J gene: TRBJ2-3

CDR3 protein: ASSLLRGNDSPLH
D gene: .
V gene: TRBV5-5
J gene: TRBJ1-6

CDR3 protein: ASREGWSHTEAF
D gene: .
V gene: TRBV7-2
J gene: TRBJ1-1

CDR3 protein: ASSFSPGNTEAF
D gene: .
V gene: TRBV5-1
J gene: TRBJ1-1

CDR3 protein: ASGQAGSGETQY
D gene: TRBD2
V gene: TRBV28
J gene: TRBJ2-5

CDR3 protein: ASTFQGLNSPLH
D gene: .
V gene: TRBV12-3/TRBV12-4
J gene: TRBJ1-6

CDR3 protein: ASSLGSRADTQY
D gene: .
V gene: TRBV7-2
J gene: TRBJ2-3

CDR3 protein: ASRGPEPYEQY
D gene: .
V gene: TRBV2
J gene: TRBJ2-7

CDR3 protein: ASSLDGGQGYT
D gene: .
V gene: TRBV5-1
J gene: TRBJ1-2

CDR3 protein: ASRSSGGSYEQY
D gene: TRBD2
V gene: TRBV6-2/TRBV6-3
J gene: TRBJ2-7

CDR3 protein: ASSLGQTDTQY
D gene: .
V gene: TRBV12-3/TRBV12-4
J gene: TRBJ2-3

CDR3 protein: ASSPTGGGEQF
D gene: TRBD2
V gene: TRBV6-1
J gene: TRBJ2-1

CDR3 protein: ASSYGLPGEQY
D gene: .
V gene: TRBV6-5
J gene: TRBJ2-7

CDR3 protein: ASSPRGSTDTQY
D gene: .
V gene: TRBV7-9
J gene: TRBJ2-3

CDR3 protein: ASSINFGANEKLF
D gene: .
V gene: TRBV19
J gene: TRBJ1-4

CDR3 protein: ASRRDGLSYYEQY
D gene: .
V gene: TRBV6-5
J gene: TRBJ2-7

CDR3 protein: ATSETGTSVANEQF
D gene: TRBD2
V gene: TRBV24-1
J gene: TRBJ2-1

CDR3 protein: ASSEMSNTGELF
D gene: .
V gene: TRBV2
J gene: TRBJ2-2

CDR3 protein: ASRRTVGGGPETQY
D gene: .
V gene: TRBV11-2
J gene: TRBJ2-5

CDR3 protein: ASSFTGLGGELF
D gene: .
V gene: TRBV11-3
J gene: TRBJ2-2

CDR3 protein: ASSLVRRGQGEDTQY
D gene: TRBD1
V gene: TRBV5-1
J gene: TRBJ2-3

CDR3 protein: ASTSSGGGETQY
D gene: TRBD2
V gene: TRBV9
J gene: TRBJ2-5

CDR3 protein: ASSLADGLETQY
D gene: .
V gene: TRBV7-2
J gene: TRBJ2-5

CDR3 protein: ASSFAGLREQY
D gene: TRBD2
V gene: TRBV7-2
J gene: TRBJ2-7

CDR3 protein: ASSLRGGRRETQY
D gene: .
V gene: TRBV7-3
J gene: TRBJ2-5

CDR3 protein: ASSLQGSEGPRGYT
D gene: .
V gene: TRBV28
J gene: TRBJ1-2

CDR3 protein: ASSDTDRRGEAF
D gene: .
V gene: TRBV7-3
J gene: TRBJ1-1

CDR3 protein: ASGDRYNEQF
D gene: .
V gene: TRBV5-1
J gene: TRBJ2-1

CDR3 protein: ASSLESASFEAF
D gene: .
V gene: TRBV7-9
J gene: TRBJ1-1

CDR3 protein: ASSLAATGASNEKLF
D gene: TRBD1
V gene: TRBV7-8
J gene: TRBJ1-4

CDR3 protein: SAEGGSVDTQY
D gene: .
V gene: TRBV20-1
J gene: TRBJ2-3

CDR3 protein: ASSLTFPGQGYEQY
D gene: TRBD1
V gene: TRBV6-5
J gene: TRBJ2-7

CDR3 protein: ASSEPGQGANTQY
D gene: TRBD1
V gene: TRBV6-2/TRBV6-3
J gene: TRBJ2-3

CDR3 protein: ASSYSRVYDTQY
D gene: .
V gene: TRBV6-6
J gene: TRBJ2-3

CDR3 protein: ASSLETGPTTEQY
D gene: .
V gene: TRBV4-1
J gene: TRBJ2-7

CDR3 protein: ATSDSGSGYTDTQY
D gene: .
V gene: TRBV24-1
J gene: TRBJ2-3

CDR3 protein: ATSPYPGNSNQPQH
D gene: .
V gene: TRBV15
J gene: TRBJ1-5

CDR3 protein: ASSLQGVGTDTQY
D gene: TRBD1
V gene: TRBV28
J gene: TRBJ2-3

CDR3 protein: ASSFRQRNTEAF
D gene: .
V gene: TRBV6-5
J gene: TRBJ1-1

CDR3 protein: ASSLRRGAGETQY
D gene: .
V gene: TRBV7-9
J gene: TRBJ2-5

CDR3 protein: ATSDRTGELF
D gene: .
V gene: TRBV24-1
J gene: TRBJ2-2